A selection of T cell receptor beta chains follows, all from one sample in a study of CD4 and CD8 cells across lung adenocarcinoma regions. TCRdb reprocessed the PCR reads via MiXCR and lists one record per CDR3 protein. The data show some 20,000 distinct CDR3 sequences, approximately 49% seen once. The sequencing sample was made of CD8+ T cells from the center of a lung tumor. The receptors stem from a female donor with lung adenocarcinoma. The CD4 and CD8 labels of this study may be unreliable. CDR3s include the opening cysteine and the closing phenylalanine or tryptophan. The order of the fields is J gene, D gene, CDR3 length, V gene, clone size, CDR3 DNA, CDR3 protein. D genes are given only for firm matches. Clone size, where shown, is once, few, many, or a class for clones that have expanded.

TRBJ2-1	NA	15	TRBV7-3	few	TGTGCCAGCAGCCCCGCGAGCGTGCCTGCCAGTGAGCAGTTCTTC	CASSPASVPASEQFF
TRBJ2-3	TRBD2	16	TRBV4-2	NA	TGTGCCAGCAGCCACGCCACGAGCGGGGGCACAGATACGCAGTATTTC	CASSHATSGGTDTQYF
TRBJ2-5	TRBD2	15	TRBV10-2	NA	TGCGCCAGCAGGCGACTAGCGGGAGGGGCCGAGGCCCTGTATTTC	CASRRLAGGAEALYF
TRBJ2-2	NA	12	TRBV29-1	once	TGCAGCGGAGCAGCGAACACCGGGGAGCTGTTTTTT	CSGAANTGELFF
TRBJ2-7	TRBD1	12	TRBV28	once	TGTGCCAGCAGTCAACAGGGGTACGAGCAGTACTTC	CASSQQGYEQYF
TRBJ2-1	TRBD1	19	TRBV7-2	many	TGTGCCAGCAGCTTAGCCGCTGGGGGGACAGGGTATGCCTACAATGAGCAGTTCTTC	CASSLAAGGTGYAYNEQFF
TRBJ2-5	TRBD2	16	TRBV4-2	few	TGTGCCAGCAGCCAAGAACTAGCGGGAGTTCGGGAGACCCAGTACTTC	CASSQELAGVRETQYF
TRBJ2-2	NA	13	TRBV12-3/TRBV12-4	few	TGTGCCAGCAGTTTGTCCAGGGGCGGGGAGCTGTTTTTT	CASSLSRGGELFF
TRBJ2-2	NA	18	TRBV6-1	NA	TGTGCCAGCAGTGAAGCGCTTATTGGGGCAGCGAGCACCGGGGCGCTGTTTTTT	CASSEALIGAASTGALFF
TRBJ2-1	NA	14	TRBV7-2	NA	TGTGCCAGCAGCTCTTATCTAGCATTCTATGAGCAGTTCTTC	CASSSYLAFYEQFF
TRBJ2-4	TRBD1	14	TRBV10-3	NA	TGTGCCACCCAGGGCCCGGGACAGGAAAAGATTCAGTACTTC	CATQGPGQEKIQYF
TRBJ2-5	TRBD2	15	TRBV6-5	NA	TGTGCCAGCAGTTCCCCCGGGACTAGCGGAGAGACCCAGTACTTC	CASSSPGTSGETQYF
TRBJ2-1	NA	15	TRBV10-1	NA	TGCGCCAGCAGTCGGACCAGGGGGGAATACAATGAGCAGTTCTTC	CASSRTRGEYNEQFF
TRBJ2-1	TRBD2	14	TRBV3-1	NA	TGTGCCAGCAGCCAGGGACTAGCGGGAGGGGAGCAGTTCTTC	CASSQGLAGGEQFF
TRBJ2-2	NA	13	TRBV27	NA	TGTGCCAGCAGTTTACCAGGGGAAAGGGAGCTGTTTTTT	CASSLPGERELFF
TRBJ2-5	NA	16	TRBV6-1	NA	TGTGCCAGCACGGAAGTCACGGGACGGGCGAAAGATACGCAGTACTTC	CASTEVTGRAKDTQYF
TRBJ2-6	NA	15	TRBV10-3	NA	TGTGCCAGCAGTCAGGCACTCACTGGGGCCAACGTCCTGACTTTC	CASSQALTGANVLTF
TRBJ2-3	TRBD2	16	TRBV12-3/TRBV12-4	few	TGTGCCAGCAGTTTGGGCGGGAGCGGGGGTGGAGATACGCAGTATTTT	CASSLGGSGGGDTQYF
TRBJ2-3	NA	14	TRBV7-8	NA	TGTGCCAGCACCGCGTGGGCTAGCACAGATACGCAGTATTTT	CASTAWASTDTQYF
TRBJ2-3	NA	13	TRBV10-3	NA	TGTGCCAGTCAGACAGTGAGCACCGGGAAGCAGTATTTT	CASQTVSTGKQYF
TRBJ1-5	TRBD1	14	TRBV6-1	few	TGTGCCAGCAGGGGAGACAGGGATTCTCAGCCCCAGCATTTT	CASRGDRDSQPQHF
TRBJ2-7	TRBD1	14	TRBV6-1	many	TGTGCCAGCAGTCCCCGGACAGGGCCCTACGAGCAGTACTTC	CASSPRTGPYEQYF
TRBJ1-2	TRBD1	15	TRBV30	NA	TGTGCCTGGAGTACCTTCCTGACAGGGGAGGGAGGCTACACCTTC	CAWSTFLTGEGGYTF
TRBJ1-2	NA	14	TRBV6-1	NA	TGTGCCAGCAGTGCCCACACAGGGATCTATGGCTACACCTTC	CASSAHTGIYGYTF
TRBJ2-1	TRBD2	16	TRBV6-1	few	TGTGCCAGCAGTGAATGGTCTAGCGGGAGCTACAATGAGCAGTTCTTC	CASSEWSSGSYNEQFF
TRBJ2-5	TRBD1	14	TRBV6-1	NA	TGTGCGAGGCAAGGGGGCCGGGCCCCAGAGACGCAGTACTTC	CARQGGRAPETQYF
TRBJ2-7	NA	14	TRBV7-2	NA	TGTGCCAGCAGCTCCCGGAATCAGGGGTACGAGCAGTACTTC	CASSSRNQGYEQYF
TRBJ2-5	NA	13	TRBV6-1	NA	TGTGCCAGCAGTGGAGGGGGTGCAGAGACCCAGTACTTC	CASSGGGAETQYF
TRBJ1-1	NA	13	TRBV6-1	NA	TGTGCCAGCAGCCCGACAGGTAACACTGAAGCTTTCTTT	CASSPTGNTEAFF
TRBJ2-1	TRBD2	15	TRBV6-5	many	TGTGCCAGCAGTTTAGCGGGAGGCGGCTACAATGAGCAGTTCTTC	CASSLAGGGYNEQFF
TRBJ2-3	TRBD2	16	TRBV6-1	many	TGTGCCAGCAGTCCTAGCGGGCACCCAACCACAGATACGCAGTATTTT	CASSPSGHPTTDTQYF
TRBJ2-1	TRBD2	15	TRBV23-1	NA	TGCGCCGGGTATACGGGAGCGGGAGATTACAATGAGCAGTTCTTC	CAGYTGAGDYNEQFF
TRBJ2-1	TRBD2	15	TRBV3-1	few	TGTGCCAGCAGCCAGCCGGGTAGCGGGAGGACCGAGCAGTTCTTC	CASSQPGSGRTEQFF
TRBJ2-7	NA	12	TRBV27	NA	TGTGCGGGCATGTGCCTCACAGATACGCAGTACTTC	CAGMCLTDTQYF
TRBJ2-3	NA	14	TRBV6-1	NA	TGTGCGGGCAGTGGGGCCTGCGGCTTCGGTACGCAGTATTTC	CAGSGACGFGTQYF
TRBJ1-2	TRBD1	16	TRBV4-1	NA	TGCGCCAGCAGCCAAGACTCCCTACAGGGGACCTATGGCTACACCTTC	CASSQDSLQGTYGYTF
TRBJ2-5	TRBD1	12	TRBV15	few	TGTGCCACCTCGGGACAGCAAGAGACCCAGTACTTC	CATSGQQETQYF
TRBJ1-2	TRBD1	13	TRBV28	NA	TGTGCCAGCAGTCGGGACAGGGTCACTGAAGACTCCTTC	CASSRDRVTEDSF